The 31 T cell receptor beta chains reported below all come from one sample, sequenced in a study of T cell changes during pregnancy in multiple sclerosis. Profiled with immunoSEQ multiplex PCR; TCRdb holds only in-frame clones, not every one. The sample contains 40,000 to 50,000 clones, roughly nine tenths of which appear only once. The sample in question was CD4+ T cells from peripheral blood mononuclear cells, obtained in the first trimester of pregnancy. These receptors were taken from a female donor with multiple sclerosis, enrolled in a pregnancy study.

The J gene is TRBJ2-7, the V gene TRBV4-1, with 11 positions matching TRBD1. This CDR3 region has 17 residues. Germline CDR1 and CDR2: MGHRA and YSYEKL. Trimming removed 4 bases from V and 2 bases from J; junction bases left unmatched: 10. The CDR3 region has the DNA TGCGCCAGCAGCCCAGATCCGGGACAGGGGGTCCCCTACGAGCAGTACTTC. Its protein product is CASSPDPGQGVPYEQYF.

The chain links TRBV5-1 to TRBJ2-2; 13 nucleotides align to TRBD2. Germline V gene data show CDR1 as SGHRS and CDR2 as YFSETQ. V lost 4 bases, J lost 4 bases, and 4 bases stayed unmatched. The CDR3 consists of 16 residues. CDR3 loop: CASSAGTSGTTGELFF. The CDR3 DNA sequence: TGCGCCAGCAGCGCTGGGACTAGCGGGACCACCGGGGAGCTGTTTTTT. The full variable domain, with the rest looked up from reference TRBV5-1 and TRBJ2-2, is KAGVTQTPRYLIKTRGQQVTLSCSPISGHRSVSWYQQTPGQGLQFLFEYFSETQRNKGNFPGRFSGRQFSNSRSEMNVSTLELGDSALYLCASSAGTSGTTGELFFGEGSRLTVL.

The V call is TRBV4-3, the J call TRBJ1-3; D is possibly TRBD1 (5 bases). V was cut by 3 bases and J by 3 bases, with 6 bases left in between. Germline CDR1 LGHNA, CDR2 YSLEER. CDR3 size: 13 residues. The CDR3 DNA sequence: TGCGCCAGCAGCCAGGGACTTGGAAACACCATATATTTT. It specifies CASSQGLGNTIYF.

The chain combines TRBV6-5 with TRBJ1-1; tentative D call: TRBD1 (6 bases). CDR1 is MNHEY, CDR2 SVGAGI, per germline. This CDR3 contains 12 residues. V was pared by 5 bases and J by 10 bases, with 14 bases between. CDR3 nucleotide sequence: TGTGCCAGCAGTCCACAGGGAAGGGGAGCTTTCTTT. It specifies CASSPQGRGAFF.

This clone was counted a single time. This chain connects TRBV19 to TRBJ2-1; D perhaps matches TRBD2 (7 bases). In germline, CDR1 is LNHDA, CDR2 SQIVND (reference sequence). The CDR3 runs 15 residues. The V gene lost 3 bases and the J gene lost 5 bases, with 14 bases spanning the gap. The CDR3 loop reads CASSMGRGTNNEQFF. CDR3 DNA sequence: TGTGCCAGTAGTATGGGGCGGGGGACAAACAATGAGCAGTTCTTC.

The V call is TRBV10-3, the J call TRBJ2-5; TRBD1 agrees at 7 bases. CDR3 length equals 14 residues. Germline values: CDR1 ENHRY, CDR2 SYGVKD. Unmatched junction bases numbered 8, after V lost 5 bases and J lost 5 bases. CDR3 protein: CAISPHDRVETQYF. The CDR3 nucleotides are TGTGCCATCAGTCCTCACGACAGGGTGGAGACCCAGTACTTC.

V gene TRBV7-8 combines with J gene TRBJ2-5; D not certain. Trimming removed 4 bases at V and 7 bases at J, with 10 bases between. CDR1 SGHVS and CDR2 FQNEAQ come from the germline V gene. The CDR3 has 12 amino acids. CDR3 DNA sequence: TGTGCCAGCAGCTCCAACACGTGGACCCAGTACTTC. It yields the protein CASSSNTWTQYF.

CDR3 bases: TGTGCCAGCTCACCTCCGACTAGCGGGGCAAACACCGGGGAGCTGTTTTTT. This sequence encodes CASSPPTSGANTGELFF. The chain is built from TRBV18 and TRBJ2-2, with 11 bases matching TRBD2. Germline V gene sequence: CDR1 KGHSH, CDR2 LQKENI. Losses at the gene ends were 3 bases for V and 2 bases for J; bases not matched to a gene: 5. This CDR3 contains 17 residues.

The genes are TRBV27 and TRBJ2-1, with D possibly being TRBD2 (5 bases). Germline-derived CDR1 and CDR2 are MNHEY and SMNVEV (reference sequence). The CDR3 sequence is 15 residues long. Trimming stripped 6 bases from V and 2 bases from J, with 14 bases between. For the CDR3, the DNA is TGTGCCAGCAGCCTGGGGAGCGGTGCCTACAATGAGCAGTTCTTC. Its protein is CASSLGSGAYNEQFF.

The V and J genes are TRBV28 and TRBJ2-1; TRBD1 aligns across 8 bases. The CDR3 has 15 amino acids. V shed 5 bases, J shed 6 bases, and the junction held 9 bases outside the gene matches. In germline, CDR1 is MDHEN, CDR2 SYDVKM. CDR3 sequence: CASSRTGQGSNEQFF. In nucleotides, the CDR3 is TGTGCCAGCAGTCGAACTGGACAGGGCAGCAATGAGCAGTTCTTC.

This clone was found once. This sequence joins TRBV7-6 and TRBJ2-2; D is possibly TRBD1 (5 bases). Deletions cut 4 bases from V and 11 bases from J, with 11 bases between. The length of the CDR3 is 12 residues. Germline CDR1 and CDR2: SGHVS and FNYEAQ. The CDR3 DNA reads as TGTGCCAGCAGCTATACTGACAGTGAGCTGTTTTTT. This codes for CASSYTDSELFF.

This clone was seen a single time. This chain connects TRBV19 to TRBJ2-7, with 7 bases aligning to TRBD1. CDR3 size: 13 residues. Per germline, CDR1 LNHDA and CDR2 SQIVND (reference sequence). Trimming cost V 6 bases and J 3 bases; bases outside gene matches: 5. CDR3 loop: CASRPTGSYEQYF. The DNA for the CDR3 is TGTGCCAGTAGGCCGACAGGGAGCTACGAGCAGTACTTC.

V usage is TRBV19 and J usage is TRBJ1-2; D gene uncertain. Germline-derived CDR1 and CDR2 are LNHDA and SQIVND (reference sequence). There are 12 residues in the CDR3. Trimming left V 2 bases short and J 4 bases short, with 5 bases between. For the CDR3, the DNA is TGTGCCAGTAGTATAAAGCGCTATGGCTACACCTTC. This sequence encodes CASSIKRYGYTF.

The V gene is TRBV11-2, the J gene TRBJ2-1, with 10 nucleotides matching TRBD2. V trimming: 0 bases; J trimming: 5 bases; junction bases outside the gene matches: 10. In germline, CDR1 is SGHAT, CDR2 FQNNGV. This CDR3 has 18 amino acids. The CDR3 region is CASSLDLSSGRSNNEQFF. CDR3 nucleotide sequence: TGTGCCAGCAGCTTAGATCTGAGTAGCGGGAGGTCGAACAATGAGCAGTTCTTC.

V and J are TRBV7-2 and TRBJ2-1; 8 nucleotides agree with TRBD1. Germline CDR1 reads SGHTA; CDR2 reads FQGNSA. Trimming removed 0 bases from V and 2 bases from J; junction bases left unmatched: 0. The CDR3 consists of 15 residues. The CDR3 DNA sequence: TGTGCCAGCAGCTTAGCACAGGGGGCCTACAATGAGCAGTTCTTC. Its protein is CASSLAQGAYNEQFF.

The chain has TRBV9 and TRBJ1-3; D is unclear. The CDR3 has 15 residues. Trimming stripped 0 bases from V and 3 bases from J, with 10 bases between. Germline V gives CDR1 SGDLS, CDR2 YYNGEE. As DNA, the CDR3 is TGTGCCAGCAGCGTAGACGCGGTACTTGGAAACACCATATATTTT. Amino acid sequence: CASSVDAVLGNTIYF.

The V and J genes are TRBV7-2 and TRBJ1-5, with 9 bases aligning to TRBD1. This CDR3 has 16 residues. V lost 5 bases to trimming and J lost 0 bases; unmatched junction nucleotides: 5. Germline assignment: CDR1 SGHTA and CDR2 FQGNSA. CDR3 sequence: CASSPDRGASNQPQHF. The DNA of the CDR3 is TGTGCCAGCAGCCCGGACAGGGGCGCTAGCAATCAGCCCCAGCATTTT. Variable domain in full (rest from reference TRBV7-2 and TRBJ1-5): GAGVSQSPSNKVTEKGKDVELRCDPISGHTALYWYRQSLGQGLEFLIYFQGNSAPDKSGLPSDRFSAERTGGSVSTLTIQRTQQEDSAVYLCASSPDRGASNQPQHFGDGTRLSIL.

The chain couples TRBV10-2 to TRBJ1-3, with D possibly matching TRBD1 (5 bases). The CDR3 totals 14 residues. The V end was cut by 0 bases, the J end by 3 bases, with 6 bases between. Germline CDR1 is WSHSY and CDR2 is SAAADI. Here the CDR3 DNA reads TGCGCCAGCAGTGAGTCGGGGGGTGGAAACACCATATATTTT. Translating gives CASSESGGGNTIYF.

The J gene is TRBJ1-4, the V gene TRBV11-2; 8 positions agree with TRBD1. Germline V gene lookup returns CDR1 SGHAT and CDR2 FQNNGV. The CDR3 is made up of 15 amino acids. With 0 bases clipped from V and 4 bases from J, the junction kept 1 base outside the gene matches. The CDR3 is CASSLDGQGNEKLFF. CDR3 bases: TGTGCCAGCAGCTTAGATGGACAGGGTAATGAAAAACTGTTTTTT.

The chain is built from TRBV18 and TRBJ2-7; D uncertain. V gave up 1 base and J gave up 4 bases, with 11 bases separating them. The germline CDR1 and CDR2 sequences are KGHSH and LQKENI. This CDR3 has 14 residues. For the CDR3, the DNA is TGTGCCAGCTCACCACATACTACGCAGTACGAGCAGTACTTC. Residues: CASSPHTTQYEQYF.

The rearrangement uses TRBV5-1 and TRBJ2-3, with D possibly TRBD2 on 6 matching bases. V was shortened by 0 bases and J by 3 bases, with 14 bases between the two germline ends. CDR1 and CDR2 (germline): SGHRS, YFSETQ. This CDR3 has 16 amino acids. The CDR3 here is CASSLVGSGRTDTQYF. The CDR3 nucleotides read TGCGCCAGCAGCTTGGTGGGTAGCGGAAGAACAGATACGCAGTATTTT.

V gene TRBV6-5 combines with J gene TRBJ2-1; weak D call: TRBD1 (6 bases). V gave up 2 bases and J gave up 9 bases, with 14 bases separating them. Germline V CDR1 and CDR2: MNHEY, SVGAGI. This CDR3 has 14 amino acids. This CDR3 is CASSYTGYGGEQFF. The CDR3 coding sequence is TGTGCCAGCAGTTACACAGGGTACGGCGGTGAGCAGTTCTTC.

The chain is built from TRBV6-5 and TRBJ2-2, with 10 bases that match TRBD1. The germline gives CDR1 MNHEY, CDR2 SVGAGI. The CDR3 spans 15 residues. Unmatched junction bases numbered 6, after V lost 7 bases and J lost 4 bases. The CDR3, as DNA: TGTGCCAGCAACAGACAGGGGGCGGTCACCGGGGAGCTGTTTTTT. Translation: CASNRQGAVTGELFF.

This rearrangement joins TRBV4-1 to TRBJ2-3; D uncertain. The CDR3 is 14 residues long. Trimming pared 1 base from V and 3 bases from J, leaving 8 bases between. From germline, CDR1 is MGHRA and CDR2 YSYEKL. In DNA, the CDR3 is TGCGCCAGCAGCCAAGTGTCTCTTACAGATACGCAGTATTTT. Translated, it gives CASSQVSLTDTQYF.

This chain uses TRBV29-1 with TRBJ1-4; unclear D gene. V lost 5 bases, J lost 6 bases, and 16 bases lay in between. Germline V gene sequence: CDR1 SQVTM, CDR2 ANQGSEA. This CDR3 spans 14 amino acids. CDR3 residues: CSVMPPHGDEKLFF. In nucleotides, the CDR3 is TGCAGCGTTATGCCCCCCCATGGAGATGAAAAACTGTTTTTT.

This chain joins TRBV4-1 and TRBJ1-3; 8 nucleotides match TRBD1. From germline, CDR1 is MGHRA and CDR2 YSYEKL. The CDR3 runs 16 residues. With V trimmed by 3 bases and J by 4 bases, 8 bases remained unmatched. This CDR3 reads CASSQTTTGVGNTIYF. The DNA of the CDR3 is TGCGCCAGCAGCCAGACGACGACAGGGGTAGGAAACACCATATATTTT.

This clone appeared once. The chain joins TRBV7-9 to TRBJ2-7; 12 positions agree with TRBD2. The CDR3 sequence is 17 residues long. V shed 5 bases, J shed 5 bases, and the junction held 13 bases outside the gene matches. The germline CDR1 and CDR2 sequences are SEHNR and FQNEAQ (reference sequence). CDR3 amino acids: CASSRTRLAGELNEQYF. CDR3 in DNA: TGTGCCAGCAGCCGTACTAGACTAGCGGGAGAACTCAACGAGCAGTACTTC.

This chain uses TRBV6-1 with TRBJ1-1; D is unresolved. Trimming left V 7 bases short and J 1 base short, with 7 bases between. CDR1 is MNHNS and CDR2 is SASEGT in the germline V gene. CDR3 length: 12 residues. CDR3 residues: CASIRQNTEAFF. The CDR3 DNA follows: TGTGCCAGCATTAGACAGAACACTGAAGCTTTCTTT.

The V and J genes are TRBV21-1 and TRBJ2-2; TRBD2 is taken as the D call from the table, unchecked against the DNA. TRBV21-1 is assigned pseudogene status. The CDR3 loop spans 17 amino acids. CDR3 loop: CASSILSGKGYTGELFF. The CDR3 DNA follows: TGTGCCAGCAGCATCCTGAGCGGGAAAGGATACACCGGGGAGCTGTTTTTT.

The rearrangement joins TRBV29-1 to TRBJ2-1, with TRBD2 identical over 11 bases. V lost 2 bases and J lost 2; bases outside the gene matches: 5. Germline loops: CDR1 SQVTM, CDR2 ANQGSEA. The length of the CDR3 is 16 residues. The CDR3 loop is CSVEPGTSGTYNEQFF. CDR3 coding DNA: TGCAGCGTTGAACCCGGGACTAGCGGCACCTACAATGAGCAGTTCTTC.

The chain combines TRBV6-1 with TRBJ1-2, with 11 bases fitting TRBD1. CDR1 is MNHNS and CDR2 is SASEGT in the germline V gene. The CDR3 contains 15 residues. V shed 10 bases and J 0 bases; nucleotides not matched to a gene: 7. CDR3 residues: CAIQDRGQPNYGYTF. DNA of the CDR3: TGTGCCATCCAGGACAGGGGGCAACCTAACTATGGCTACACCTTC.